These 11 T cell receptor beta chains came from one sample sequenced in a study of shared clonotypes between healthy human individuals. Only in-frame clones appear in the TCRdb table, and some are missing; sequencing was by immunoSEQ multiplex PCR. This table has 2.3 million or so clones, more than 85% appearing once. Sequenced sample: naive CD4+ T cells from PBMCs. Subset indicated: CD45RA+ positively selected. These receptors all come from a man aged 18 to 30 in good health. Some clones in this sample may be carry-over from other donors' samples.

The chain carries TRBV5-1 and TRBJ2-7, with D perhaps given as TRBD1 or TRBD2 (5 bases each). V shed 2 bases and J shed 4 bases, with 13 bases lying between them. CDR3 length equals 14 residues. Germline values: CDR1 SGHRS, CDR2 YFSETQ. The CDR3 loop is CASSFGDEGYEQYF. CDR3 coding DNA: TGCGCCAGCAGCTTTGGGGATGAGGGGTACGAGCAGTACTTC.

This rearrangement joins TRBV5-1 to TRBJ2-3; 7 bases are shared with TRBD2. Germline CDR1 is SGHRS and CDR2 is YFSETQ. Trimming removed 4 bases from V and 6 bases from J; junction bases left unmatched: 8. The CDR3 consists of 14 residues. CDR3 sequence reads: CASSPWAGADTQYF. The CDR3 DNA sequence: TGCGCCAGCAGCCCGTGGGCGGGAGCTGATACGCAGTATTTT. The variable domain in full, with the rest retrieved from reference TRBV5-1 and TRBJ2-3, is KAGVTQTPRYLIKTRGQQVTLSCSPISGHRSVSWYQQTPGQGLQFLFEYFSETQRNKGNFPGRFSGRQFSNSRSEMNVSTLELGDSALYLCASSPWAGADTQYFGPGTRLTVL.

CDR3 sequence reads: CASSLGQSSGNTIYF. In nucleotides, the CDR3 is TGTGCCAGCAGCTTAGGACAGTCCTCTGGAAACACCATATATTTT. The chain combines TRBV7-6 with TRBJ1-3, with D possibly matching TRBD1 (5 bases). The CDR3 has 15 amino acids. Germline lookup yields CDR1 SGHVS and CDR2 FNYEAQ. Trimming took 1 base from V and 0 from J, leaving 7 bases between them.

This chain connects TRBV28 to TRBJ2-5, with D possibly matching TRBD1 (5 bases). This CDR3 has 13 amino acids. Germline V lookup: CDR1 MDHEN, CDR2 SYDVKM. V was cut by 7 bases and J by 4 bases, with 13 bases left in between. CDR3 bases: TGTGCCAGCAATAAGATAAGGGGAGAGACCCAGTACTTC. This codes for CASNKIRGETQYF. Together with reference TRBV28 and TRBJ2-5, the CDR3 gives the full variable domain: DVKVTQSSRYLVKRTGEKVFLECVQDMDHENMFWYRQDPGLGLRLIYFSYDVKMKEKGDIPEGYSVSREKKERFSLILESASTNQTSMYLCASNKIRGETQYFGPGTRLLVL.

The chain is built from TRBV2 and TRBJ1-1; 7 bases fit TRBD1. The V gene end was trimmed by 4 bases and the J gene end by 4 bases; junction bases not matched to a gene: 6. Germline CDR1 and CDR2: SNHLY and FYNNEI. The CDR3 consists of 14 residues. CDR3 amino acids: CASSGQGGGTEAFF. The CDR3 DNA reads TGTGCCAGCAGTGGACAGGGTGGGGGCACTGAAGCTTTCTTT.

This clone came up once. V and J are TRBV11-1 and TRBJ1-1; D unresolved. Germline-derived CDR1 and CDR2 are SGHAT and FQDESV (reference sequence). Trimming stripped 4 bases from V and 0 bases from J, with 9 bases between. The CDR3 covers 14 residues. CDR3 sequence (DNA): TGTGCCAGCAGCTCAAGGACCCTGAACACTGAAGCTTTCTTT. Translating gives CASSSRTLNTEAFF.

The chain combines TRBV6-1 with TRBJ1-1, with 9 bases that match TRBD1. CDR1 is MNHNS and CDR2 is SASEGT in the germline V gene. J lost 5 bases, V lost 7 bases, and 8 bases had no gene match. The CDR3 has 14 amino acids. CDR3 coding DNA: TGTGCCAGCACTGCTGGACAGGGGTTTACTGAAGCTTTCTTT. It codes for CASTAGQGFTEAFF.

The V and J genes are TRBV5-4 and TRBJ2-5, with D perhaps assigned TRBD1 or TRBD2 (5 bases each). V was trimmed by 4 bases and J by 5 bases, leaving 24 bases between them. Per the germline V gene, CDR1 is SGHNT and CDR2 is YYREEE (reference sequence). The CDR3 has 17 residues. The CDR3 bases are TGTGCCAGCAGCACAGGCTTGGGCCAGGGAGTCCGCGAGACCCAGTACTTC. Its translation: CASSTGLGQGVRETQYF.

The chain combines TRBV5-1 with TRBJ1-3; TRBD1 agrees at 11 bases. The V gene's germline CDR1 is SGHRS and CDR2 YFSETQ. V dropped 4 bases and J dropped 5; count of bases not matched to a gene: 2. The CDR3 has 14 amino acids. The CDR3 sequence: CASSRDRGRNTIYF. CDR3 bases: TGCGCCAGCAGCCGGGACAGGGGGAGAAACACCATATATTTT.

The chain links TRBV15 to TRBJ2-2; possible D gene TRBD2, 7 bases. The CDR3 sequence is 20 residues long. Germline CDR1 and CDR2: LNHNV and YYDKDF (reference sequence). With 5 bases removed from V and 2 bases from J, the gap between germline ends came to 27 bases. The CDR3 here is CATSLDRDKIGTINTGELFF. Written as DNA, the CDR3 is TGTGCCACCAGCCTGGACAGAGACAAGATCGGGACTATAAACACCGGGGAGCTGTTTTTT.

About this clone itself: At one boundary the junction diverges from the germline segment, which might be a read error. The rearrangement uses TRBV6-6 and TRBJ1-1, with D unresolved. Germline loops: CDR1 MNHNY, CDR2 SVGAGI (reference sequence). There are 16 residues in the CDR3. The CDR3 sequence: CASNYGQSTLNTEAFF. DNA for the CDR3: TGTGCCAGCAATTACGGGCAGTCAACTCTGAACACTGAAGCTTTCTTT.